The entry below describes one TCR beta chain. The sample originates from a study of shared clonotypes between healthy human individuals. Clones were read by immunoSEQ multiplex PCR, and TCRdb kept only the in-frame ones, dropping some. The sample holds about 590,000 clones, just under 97% seen once. Naive-designated CD8 cells lacked CD45RO, were positively enriched for CCR7, and omitted terminally differentiated effector memory CD45RA+ cells. Caucasian adults living in Nashville, Tennessee, provided all samples. The TCR comes from a woman aged 30 to 39 in good health. Sequenced sample: naive CD8+ T cells sorted from blood.

CDR3 sequence (DNA): TGTGCCAGCAGCGTAGGACTAGGGAACTACAATGAGCAGTTCTTC. The encoded protein is CASSVGLGNYNEQFF. The V gene is TRBV7-9, the J gene TRBJ2-1; 7 bases map to TRBD2. Trimming removed 5 bases from V and 3 bases from J; junction bases left unmatched: 7. Germline values: CDR1 SEHNR, CDR2 FQNEAQ (reference sequence). The CDR3 is 15 amino acids.